The next 13 T cell receptor beta chains were all read from a single sample in a study of OX40 agonist ivuxolimab in advanced cancers. Generated by immunoSEQ multiplex PCR, the TCRdb table keeps only in-frame clones and is missing some. This table has about 76,000 clones, over 75% appearing once. Sequenced material: CD4+ or CD8+ T cells sorted from blood, taken in a trial of the OX40 agonist ivuxolimab. The receptor source for this set is an adult with an advanced solid tumor such as melanoma, head and neck, liver or kidney cancer.

This clone was picked up one time. The rearrangement uses TRBV14 and TRBJ1-2; D is unclear. The V gene lost 1 base and the J gene lost 0 bases, with 9 bases spanning the gap. The CDR3 covers 15 residues. Germline values: CDR1 SGHDN, CDR2 FVKESK. The CDR3 coding sequence is TGTGCCAGCAGCCAAGTACAGACTCCTAACTATGGCTACACCTTC. It translates to CASSQVQTPNYGYTF.

This chain joins TRBV7-6 and TRBJ2-5; 11 bases agree with TRBD2. V lost 1 base, J lost 4 bases, and 8 bases stayed unmatched. The CDR3 loop spans 17 amino acids. In germline, CDR1 is SGHVS, CDR2 FNYEAQ. The CDR3 DNA reads TGTGCCAGCAGCTTAGTCAGTAGCGGGAGGGCCGGAGAGACCCAGTACTTC. Protein: CASSLVSSGRAGETQYF.

The chain couples TRBV11-2 to TRBJ2-4; 9 bases agree with TRBD1. V gave up 5 bases and J gave up 0 bases; unmatched junction bases: 11. The CDR3 covers 18 residues. Per the germline V gene, CDR1 is SGHAT and CDR2 is FQNNGV. This CDR3 is CASSHGTGYNLAKNIQYF. CDR3 bases: TGTGCCAGCAGCCACGGGACAGGGTATAATCTAGCCAAAAACATTCAGTACTTC.

J is TRBJ1-5 and V is TRBV1; the table calls TRBD1, which could not be checked here. TRBV1 is listed as a pseudogene. This CDR3 comprises 15 residues. CDR3 DNA: TGCACCAGCAGCCAACTGACAGGGGATAATCAGCCCCAGCATTTT. This sequence encodes CTSSQLTGDNQPQHF.

This clone showed up just once. The V and J genes are TRBV18 and TRBJ2-1; 14 nucleotides match TRBD2. Germline V gene sequence: CDR1 KGHSH, CDR2 LQKENI. Unmatched junction bases numbered 7, after V lost 0 bases and J lost 6 bases. CDR3 length: 18 amino acids. The CDR3 nucleotides are TGTGCCAGCTCACCACCGGGGACTAGCGGGGGTTCCGGCAATGAGCAGTTCTTC. Amino acid sequence: CASSPPGTSGGSGNEQFF.

The chain combines TRBV7-9 with TRBJ2-7; the D call may be TRBD1 or TRBD2 (5 bases each). Trimming took 1 base from V and 0 from J, leaving 13 bases between them. This CDR3 has 16 residues. Germline V CDR1 and CDR2: SEHNR, FQNEAQ (reference sequence). This CDR3 reads CASSLGVGTGSYEQYF. The CDR3 nucleotides are TGTGCCAGCAGCTTAGGGGTCGGGACGGGCTCCTACGAGCAGTACTTC.

This chain connects TRBV5-1 to TRBJ2-5, with TRBD2 identical over 11 bases. This CDR3 region has 17 residues. Germline CDR1 is SGHRS and CDR2 is YFSETQ. With V trimmed by 1 base and J by 2 bases, 7 bases remained unmatched. CDR3 loop: CASSLRSSGGRQETQYF. CDR3 in DNA: TGCGCCAGCAGCTTGAGGTCTAGCGGGGGGCGACAAGAGACCCAGTACTTC.

The chain has TRBV7-3 and TRBJ1-1; weak D call: TRBD1 (5 bases). V lost 3 bases to trimming and J lost 1 base, with 9 bases between them. Germline V gives CDR1 SGHTA, CDR2 FQGTGA. The CDR3 is made up of 14 amino acids. CDR3 sequence (DNA): TGTGCCAGCAGCTTGGATGGGGGGAACACTGAAGCTTTCTTT. This codes for CASSLDGGNTEAFF. The complete variable domain, with remaining parts taken from reference TRBV7-3 and TRBJ1-1, reads GAGVSQTPSNKVTEKGKYVELRCDPISGHTALYWYRQSLGQGPEFLIYFQGTGAADDSGLPNDRFFAVRPEGSVSTLKIQRTERGDSAVYLCASSLDGGNTEAFFGQGTRLTVV.

This clone was recorded only once. The chain links TRBV18 to TRBJ2-7; D unresolved. Germline V gives CDR1 KGHSH, CDR2 LQKENI. V lost 4 bases to trimming and J lost 3 bases, with 10 bases between them. This CDR3 has 13 residues. CDR3 nucleotide sequence: TGTGCCAGCTCACTACACGACGGCTACGAGCAGTACTTC. It codes for CASSLHDGYEQYF.

In the case of this clone: Other DNA sequences in this sample translate to the same CDR3. This chain connects TRBV5-4 to TRBJ2-5, with D possibly matching TRBD2 (6 bases). From germline, CDR1 is SGHNT and CDR2 YYREEE (reference sequence). The V end was cut by 0 bases, the J end by 2 bases, with 8 bases between. The CDR3 loop spans 14 amino acids. CDR3 in amino acids: CASSLAGVQETQYF. The CDR3 DNA sequence: TGTGCCAGCAGCTTGGCGGGGGTTCAAGAGACCCAGTACTTC.

The rearrangement uses TRBV11-3 and TRBJ2-5, with D possibly being TRBD2 (5 bases). This CDR3 has 16 residues. In germline, CDR1 is SGHNT, CDR2 YENEEA. V lost 5 bases and J lost 5, with 21 bases in between. The CDR3 sequence is CASSPLSGGQRETQYF. The CDR3, as DNA: TGTGCCAGCAGCCCCCTGTCTGGCGGCCAGCGGGAGACCCAGTACTTC.

The chain employs TRBV28 and TRBJ1-1; 7 bases fit TRBD1. With V trimmed by 6 bases and J by 3 bases, 22 bases remained unmatched. This CDR3 comprises 19 residues. Germline assignment: CDR1 MDHEN and CDR2 SYDVKM. CDR3 sequence reads: CASSRPHSWTGLIDTEAFF. The DNA for the CDR3 is TGTGCCAGCAGCCGACCCCACTCTTGGACAGGCCTTATTGACACTGAAGCTTTCTTT.

This chain's CDR3 is CASSPNAQGSGEQYF. Written as DNA, the CDR3 is TGTGCCAGCAGCCCTAACGCGCAGGGGTCGGGGGAGCAGTACTTC. The rearrangement links TRBV14 to TRBJ2-7; TRBD1 might be the D (6 bases). This CDR3 has 15 residues. The germline CDR1 and CDR2 sequences are SGHDN and FVKESK. Trimming took off 4 bases at V and 7 bases at J, with 20 bases between the two ends.